This passage covers 15 T cell receptor beta chains from one sample sequenced in a study of shared clonotypes between healthy human individuals. Naive CD8 cells lacked CD45RO and underwent positive selection for CCR7, leaving out terminally differentiated effector memory CD45RA+ cells. Data came from immunoSEQ multiplex PCR; TCRdb stores just in-frame clones and leaves some out. This table holds about 700,000 clones, 92% found once. Sequencing was performed on naive CD8+ T cells sorted from blood. All receptors derive from a man aged 25 to 40 in good health.

The rearrangement joins TRBV2 to TRBJ1-3; D is perhaps TRBD1 (5 bases). The CDR3 is made up of 16 amino acids. Germline CDR1 SNHLY, CDR2 FYNNEI. The V and J ends lost 9 bases and 1 base respectively, with 19 bases between them. The CDR3 DNA follows: TGTGCCAGGGACAACCCCGACTTCGAGTCTGGAAACACCATATATTTT. Translation: CARDNPDFESGNTIYF.

V gene TRBV11-2 combines with J gene TRBJ1-4, with D hard to call. V was shortened by 5 bases and J by 2 bases, with 12 bases between the two germline ends. The CDR3 spans 15 residues. CDR1 and CDR2 (germline): SGHAT, FQNNGV. Written as DNA, the CDR3 is TGTGCCAGCAGCGTCTTTTGGGGTACTAATGAAAAACTGTTTTTT. Translating gives CASSVFWGTNEKLFF.

V is TRBV5-6 and J is TRBJ1-3; the D is unclear. The CDR3 sequence is 14 residues long. V dropped 3 bases and J dropped 4 bases, with 11 bases sitting between them. Germline V gene lookup returns CDR1 SGHDT and CDR2 YYEEEE. CDR3 protein: CASSSRARGNTIYF. Written as DNA, the CDR3 is TGTGCCAGCAGCTCCCGAGCTCGGGGAAACACCATATATTTT.

V usage is TRBV4-3 and J usage is TRBJ1-2, with 11 bases matching TRBD1. CDR1 is LGHNA, CDR2 YSLEER, per germline. J was trimmed by 6 bases and V by 0 bases; bases with no gene match: 3. The CDR3 runs to 15 residues. The CDR3: CASSQDRTGGDGYTF. The CDR3 DNA is TGCGCCAGCAGCCAAGATCGGACAGGGGGCGATGGCTACACCTTC.

The CDR3 DNA is TGTGCCAGCAGTGAAGACAGGGGCGACTATGGCTACACCTTC. Protein: CASSEDRGDYGYTF. V usage is TRBV6-1 and J usage is TRBJ1-2; TRBD1 matches at 7 bases. In germline, CDR1 is MNHNS, CDR2 SASEGT. J lost 3 bases, V lost 1 base, and 2 bases had no gene match. CDR3 length: 14 amino acids.

The chain carries TRBV28 and TRBJ1-2, with D possibly TRBD1 on 5 matching bases. In germline, CDR1 is MDHEN, CDR2 SYDVKM. V gave up 10 bases and J gave up 6 bases, with 18 bases separating them. The CDR3 consists of 13 residues. CDR3 nucleotides: TGTGCCACCAAAAGTGGCGGGGACCATGGCTACACCTTC. Protein sequence: CATKSGGDHGYTF.

The chain links TRBV7-9 to TRBJ2-7; tentative D call: TRBD1 (6 bases). V lost 4 bases and J lost 12, with 13 bases in between. Germline CDR1 is SEHNR and CDR2 is FQNEAQ (reference sequence). The CDR3 is 11 amino acids. The CDR3 DNA is TGTGCCAGCAGCTCACAGGGTTTGCCGTACTTC. This sequence encodes CASSSQGLPYF.

The gene calls are TRBV5-1 and TRBJ2-1; D call uncertain. The CDR3 has 14 residues. Germline V gene data show CDR1 as SGHRS and CDR2 as YFSETQ. V lost 4 bases, J lost 2 bases, and 10 bases lay in between. This chain's CDR3 is CASSPFTAYNEQFF. Written as DNA, the CDR3 is TGCGCCAGCAGCCCCTTTACGGCCTACAATGAGCAGTTCTTC.

J is TRBJ2-7 and V is TRBV5-1, with TRBD1 identical over 10 bases. J was trimmed by 5 bases and V by 4 bases; bases with no gene match: 9. CDR1 and CDR2 (germline): SGHRS, YFSETQ. CDR3 length equals 15 residues. Here the CDR3 reads CASSVRQGAVDEQYF. The CDR3 nucleotides are TGCGCCAGCAGCGTAAGACAGGGGGCGGTCGACGAGCAGTACTTC.

The chain links TRBV18 to TRBJ2-7, with TRBD2 matching over 9 bases. The CDR3 totals 16 residues. The J segment lost 4 bases and the V segment lost 0 bases, leaving 7 bases of the junction unmatched. Looked up from germline, CDR1 is KGHSH and CDR2 is LQKENI. The CDR3 DNA reads as TGTGCCAGCTCACCACCGGGTAGCGGGAGTACTTACGAGCAGTACTTC. This codes for CASSPPGSGSTYEQYF.

This clone has a handful of counts. The chain joins TRBV9 to TRBJ2-1, with D hard to call. The CDR3 spans 15 residues. Trimming removed 0 bases at V and 3 bases at J, with 10 bases between. Germline V gene lookup returns CDR1 SGDLS and CDR2 YYNGEE. The DNA for the CDR3 is TGTGCCAGCAGCGTAGAATGGACGGTCTACAATGAGCAGTTCTTC. Protein: CASSVEWTVYNEQFF.

The chain uses TRBV13 and TRBJ1-5; tentative D call: TRBD1 (5 bases). CDR3 size: 16 residues. Trimming shortened V by 3 bases and J by 3 bases, and 15 bases separated the two germline ends. Germline V gene data show CDR1 as PRHDT and CDR2 as FYEKMQ (reference sequence). The CDR3 region has the DNA TGTGCCAGCAGCTTTCATGCGTCGGGGGTCAATCAGCCCCAGCATTTT. It yields the protein CASSFHASGVNQPQHF. The complete variable domain, with remaining parts taken from reference TRBV13 and TRBJ1-5, reads AAGVIQSPRHLIKEKRETATLKCYPIPRHDTVYWYQQGPGQDPQFLISFYEKMQSDKGSIPDRFSAQQFSDYHSELNMSSLELGDSALYFCASSFHASGVNQPQHFGDGTRLSIL.

This chain connects TRBV6-5 to TRBJ2-7; D unresolved. CDR1 and CDR2 from the germline V gene are MNHEY and SVGAGI. CDR3 size: 14 residues. V was clipped by 2 bases and J by 2 bases, with 10 bases between them. The CDR3 DNA is TGTGCCAGCAGTTACAACTCCATGGCCTACGAGCAGTACTTC. Amino acid sequence: CASSYNSMAYEQYF.

V usage is TRBV11-2 and J usage is TRBJ2-1; 8 nucleotides match TRBD2. J lost 1 base, V lost 2 bases, and 4 bases had no gene match. The germline CDR1 and CDR2 sequences are SGHAT and FQNNGV. CDR3 length: 16 amino acids. Written as DNA, the CDR3 is TGTGCCAGCAGCTTACGGGGCGGGAGGTCCTACAATGAGCAGTTCTTC. This sequence encodes CASSLRGGRSYNEQFF.

The CDR3 nucleotides are TGTGCCAGCAGTGATCCGGGACTAGCGGGCCTGAGCTCCTACGAGCAGTACTTC. It specifies CASSDPGLAGLSSYEQYF. V usage is TRBV6-1 and J usage is TRBJ2-7, with 12 positions matching TRBD2. Germline V gives CDR1 MNHNS, CDR2 SASEGT. This CDR3 region has 18 residues. With 3 bases clipped from V and 0 bases from J, the junction kept 9 bases outside the gene matches.